The 10 T cell receptor beta chains below all came from one sample that was sequenced in a study of CD8 T cells in ankylosing spondylitis. Overall study results and limits: What seemed typical of ankylosing spondylitis blood was a TCR beta motif built from about 8 highly homologous variants.

Antigens for these TCRs are unknown. TCRdb re-called the 5' RACE reads with MiXCR, one entry per CDR3 protein. The sample has 390,000 or so distinct CDR3 sequences; around 22% are singletons. Sequenced sample: blood, either unsorted or a sorted T cell fraction (not recorded which). These receptors all stem from a male donor with ankylosing spondylitis.

This sequence joins TRBV5-1 and TRBJ2-7; 10 nucleotides align to TRBD1. The CDR3 covers 15 residues. Germline V CDR1 and CDR2: SGHRS, YFSETQ. Losses at the gene ends were 1 base for V and 6 bases for J; bases not matched to a gene: 7. CDR3 coding DNA: TGCGCCAGCAGCTTGAACTCGGACAGGGGGACCGAGCAGTACTTC. Amino acids: CASSLNSDRGTEQYF.

This clonotype came up a few times. CDR3 loop: CASSLADRELNEQFF. CDR3 sequence (DNA): TGCGCCAGCAGCTTGGCCGACAGGGAGTTGAATGAGCAGTTCTTC. The rearrangement links TRBV5-1 to TRBJ2-1; 7 bases match TRBD1. Trimming removed 0 bases from V and 7 bases from J; junction bases left unmatched: 7. This CDR3 has 15 amino acids. Germline V CDR1 and CDR2: SGHRS, YFSETQ.

This clonotype was seen only a few times. DNA of the CDR3: TGTGCCAGCAGTTTATATCTCGGGGCTAGCGGGTTGTACAATGAGCAGTTCTTC. As protein: CASSLYLGASGLYNEQFF. The chain employs TRBV28 and TRBJ2-1; 8 bases agree with TRBD2. Germline-derived CDR1 and CDR2 are MDHEN and SYDVKM. The CDR3 extends over 18 amino acids. V dropped 1 base and J dropped 4; count of bases not matched to a gene: 12.

This clonotype came up a few times. CDR3 in amino acids: CASSPGDSSYEQYF. CDR3 DNA: TGCGCCAGCAGCCCCGGTGACAGCTCCTACGAGCAGTACTTC. This chain links TRBV4-1 with TRBJ2-7; perhaps TRBD1 as D (5 bases). The CDR3 has 14 amino acids. V dropped 4 bases and J dropped 0 bases, with 10 bases sitting between them. Germline CDR1 MGHRA, CDR2 YSYEKL.

V and J are TRBV2 and TRBJ2-4; D not resolved. The CDR3 length is 15 residues. CDR1 and CDR2 (germline): SNHLY, FYNNEI. V lost 3 bases and J 0 bases, leaving 9 bases between the germline ends. CDR3 DNA sequence: TGTGCCAGCAGTGACCAACAGATAGCCAAAAACATTCAGTACTTC. Translating gives CASSDQQIAKNIQYF. The whole variable domain, remainder taken from reference TRBV2 and TRBJ2-4, is EPEVTQTPSHQVTQMGQEVILRCVPISNHLYFYWYRQILGQKVEFLVSFYNNEISEKSEIFDDQFSVERPDGSNFTLKIRSTKLEDSAMYFCASSDQQIAKNIQYFGAGTRLSVL.

The rearrangement joins TRBV7-2 to TRBJ2-7, with a possible D match to TRBD1 (6 bases). V lost 1 base to trimming and J lost 9 bases, with 13 bases between them. Germline loops: CDR1 SGHTA, CDR2 FQGNSA. This CDR3 is built from 13 residues. Here the CDR3 reads CASSLESSRGQYF. DNA for the CDR3: TGTGCCAGCAGCTTAGAATCTTCCAGGGGGCAGTACTTC.

This clonotype occurred a few times. The V call is TRBV6-1, the J call TRBJ1-3, with 7 bases fitting TRBD1. Germline CDR1 and CDR2: MNHNS and SASEGT. The junction had 11 bases not matched to a gene; V was cut back by 6 bases and J by 3 bases. The CDR3 is made up of 16 amino acids. DNA of the CDR3: TGTGCCAGCAGCAGACGGACAGGTTATAATGGAAACACCATATATTTT. It codes for CASSRRTGYNGNTIYF.

The sample holds a few counts of this clonotype. The CDR3 DNA reads as TGTGCCAGCAGCCCAGAAAGGGAGGAAAAACTGTTTTTT. Amino acids: CASSPEREEKLFF. J is TRBJ1-4 and V is TRBV14; no reliable D call. From germline, CDR1 is SGHDN and CDR2 FVKESK. The CDR3 has 13 residues. V gave up 4 bases and J gave up 8 bases, with 11 bases separating them.

The chain carries TRBV28 and TRBJ2-7, with 7 bases lining up with TRBD2. In germline, CDR1 is MDHEN, CDR2 SYDVKM. Unmatched junction bases numbered 8, after V lost 3 bases and J lost 0 bases. There are 16 residues in the CDR3. The CDR3 nucleotides read TGTGCCAGCAGTTTCTGGATGGGCGGGAGCTCCTACGAGCAGTACTTC. This translates into CASSFWMGGSSYEQYF.

The chain couples TRBV29-1 to TRBJ2-3; TRBD2 matches 9 bases. The CDR3 runs 14 residues. Losses at the gene ends were 1 base for V and 3 bases for J; bases not matched to a gene: 2. Germline V gene data show CDR1 as SQVTM and CDR2 as ANQGSEA. CDR3 residues: CSVEGREGTDTQYF. As DNA, the CDR3 is TGCAGCGTTGAAGGGCGGGAGGGTACAGATACGCAGTATTTT.